Listed below are T cell receptor beta chains from one sample, sequenced in a study of cytomegalovirus exposure and HLA in healthy donors. The data were produced by immunoSEQ multiplex PCR, yet TCRdb's version contains in-frame clones alone and is incomplete. In the table there are roughly 190,000 clones, around 80% of which are singletons. Source material: PBMCs. The receptors were sampled from a woman aged 25 to 39 in good health and CMV-seropositive. CDR3s include the opening cysteine and the closing phenylalanine or tryptophan. The D gene is left open where the match is weak. Size tells how often a clone was seen (once, few, many) or the class of an expanded clone, and some rows leave it out.

TRBJ2-1 13 TRBV5-1 TRBD2 NA CASAALAINEQFF TGCGCCAGCGCCGCACTAGCGATCAATGAGCAGTTCTTC
TRBJ2-7 16 TRBV2 TRBD2 NA CASRDVLADDFYEQYF TGTGCCAGCAGGGATGTTCTAGCGGACGACTTCTACGAGCAGTACTTC
TRBJ1-6 16 TRBV28 NA few CASSPKGVFKNSPLHF TGTGCCAGCTCCCCCAAAGGGGTTTTCAAAAATTCACCCCTCCACTTT
TRBJ2-7 11 TRBV14 NA NA CASSQDREQYF TGTGCCAGCAGCCAAGACCGCGAGCAGTACTTC
TRBJ2-5 15 TRBV27 TRBD2 NA CASSLRGSGVEEQYF TGTGCCAGCAGTTTACGGGGTAGCGGGGTTGAAGAGCAGTACTTC
TRBJ2-5 12 TRBV2 NA NA CARRGGQETQYF TGTGCCAGGAGGGGGGGACAAGAGACCCAGTACTTC
TRBJ1-1 16 TRBV5-4 NA few CASSLGGGGFNTEAFF TGTGCCAGCAGCTTGGGAGGGGGGGGCTTCAACACTGAAGCTTTCTTT
TRBJ1-2 14 TRBV4-3 TRBD1 NA CASSQMTGDYGYTF TGCGCCAGCAGCCAAATGACAGGGGACTATGGCTACACCTTC
TRBJ2-7 15 TRBV6-5 TRBD2 NA CASSRGGKLPYEQYF TGTGCCAGCAGCCGCGGGGGTAAACTACCCTACGAGCAGTACTTC
TRBJ1-2 15 TRBV6-6 TRBD1 NA CASSVEGQGLYGYTF TGTGCCAGCAGCGTTGAGGGACAGGGGCTATATGGCTACACCTTC
TRBJ2-6 18 TRBV5-1 NA few CASSLRTASSSGANVLTF TGCGCCAGCAGCTTACGGACAGCTTCCTCTTCTGGGGCCAACGTCCTGACTTTC
TRBJ1-1 14 TRBV11-2 TRBD1 NA CASSPNRGPTEAFF TGTGCCAGCAGCCCCAACAGGGGACCCACTGAAGCTTTCTTT
TRBJ1-2 16 TRBV4-3 TRBD1 NA CASSQDRTGGGGGYTF TGCGCCAGCAGCCAAGATCGGACAGGGGGCGGGGGGGGCTACACCTTC
TRBJ2-7 14 TRBV2 TRBD1 NA CASSPGTAPYEQYF TGTGCCAGCAGCCCCGGGACAGCCCCCTACGAGCAGTACTTC
TRBJ1-1 19 TRBV9 TRBD1 NA CASSVDIWQGAAENTEAFF TGTGCCAGCAGCGTAGATATCTGGCAGGGGGCGGCGGAAAACACTGAAGCTTTCTTT
TRBJ2-3 17 TRBV4-3 TRBD1 NA CASSQDGGQGRTDTQYF TGCGCCAGCAGCCAAGATGGGGGACAGGGCCGCACAGATACGCAGTATTTT
TRBJ2-7 16 TRBV5-6 NA NA CASSLAGRGSPYEQYF TGTGCCAGCAGCTTGGCTGGAAGGGGTTCACCTTACGAGCAGTACTTC
TRBJ1-2 12 TRBV29-1 NA once CSVGPGLYGYTF TGCAGCGTTGGGCCAGGTCTCTACGGCTACACCTTC
TRBJ2-7 14 TRBV30 TRBD2 NA CAWSVGLGHGEQYF TGTGCCTGGAGTGTAGGACTAGGCCACGGCGAGCAGTACTTC
TRBJ1-2 15 TRBV9 TRBD1 NA CASSVGGQGATGYTF TGTGCCAGCAGCGTAGGGGGACAGGGGGCGACGGGCTACACCTTC
TRBJ2-1 13 TRBV7-6 NA NA CASSSPTLNEQFF TGTGCCAGCAGCTCCCCTACCCTTAATGAGCAGTTCTTC
TRBJ2-5 15 TRBV29-1 TRBD2 NA CSVEVGTSGGQTQYF TGCAGCGTTGAAGTGGGGACTAGCGGGGGTCAGACCCAGTACTTC